This T cell receptor beta chain was obtained from a study of beta chain features in type 1 diabetes. Only a few counts were recorded for this clone. The target antigen is unknown. Expressed TCRB transcripts were sequenced because the entire RNA isolate underwent reverse transcription. Generated by immunoSEQ multiplex PCR, the TCRdb table keeps only in-frame clones and is missing some. The sample contains around 280,000 clones, 7% to 9% of which appear only once. Findings of the study overall: More deletions and fewer insertions at VDJ junctions were found in patients with type 1 diabetes. In the patient group, naive, central memory and Treg TCRB repertoires seemed more alike than in the healthy donor group. Type 1 diabetes patients had TCRB CDR3s that were shorter (moderately but significantly so) in all four CD4+ subsets.

There are 13 residues in the CDR3. V shed 3 bases and J shed 7 bases, with 10 bases lying between them. This sequence originates from a woman aged 18 to 35 in good health. Sample: central memory CD4+ T cells from blood. The chain combines TRBV23-1 with TRBJ1-5; no firm D call. TRBV23-1 is filed as an ORF, its function uncertain. The DNA of the CDR3 is TGCGCCAGCAGTCAGGAGGGCCGGCAGCCCCAGCATTTT. Amino acid sequence: CASSQEGRQPQHF.